The rows below give T cell receptor beta chains drawn from one sample of a study of cytomegalovirus exposure and HLA in healthy donors. Some clones are missing from TCRdb's copy, which holds only in-frame ones; the method was immunoSEQ multiplex PCR. This sample has 100,000 to 150,000 clones, with around 77% found just once. The sequenced sample consisted of PBMCs. These TCRs come from a man younger than 40 in good health and CMV-seronegative. Each CDR3 is given with its conserved first and last residue. A D gene is named only where the DNA matches it firmly. Not all rows give a size; the values are once, few, many and, for expanded clones, a class.

j_call: TRBJ2-7; v_call: TRBV28; clone_size: NA; d_call: NA; cdr3_aa: CASSKAGGSREQYF; cdr3_nt: TGTGCCAGCAGCAAGGCAGGGGGGTCGAGGGAGCAGTACTTC
j_call: TRBJ2-7; v_call: TRBV7-8; clone_size: NA; d_call: TRBD2; cdr3_aa: CASRGKGGRSYEQYF; cdr3_nt: TGTGCCAGCAGGGGAAAGGGCGGGAGAAGTTACGAGCAGTACTTC
j_call: TRBJ2-3; v_call: TRBV28; clone_size: NA; d_call: NA; cdr3_aa: CASSRIGVKSDTQYF; cdr3_nt: TGTGCCAGCAGTAGAATAGGGGTTAAGTCAGATACGCAGTATTTT
j_call: TRBJ1-2; v_call: TRBV30; clone_size: NA; d_call: NA; cdr3_aa: CAWNQDYGYTF; cdr3_nt: TGTGCCTGGAATCAGGACTATGGCTACACCTTC
j_call: TRBJ2-7; v_call: TRBV12-5; clone_size: NA; d_call: TRBD1; cdr3_aa: CASGPRTGNLYEQYF; cdr3_nt: TGTGCTAGTGGTCCACGGACAGGGAACCTCTACGAGCAGTACTTC
j_call: TRBJ1-4; v_call: TRBV27; clone_size: NA; d_call: NA; cdr3_aa: CASSPRAGVVEKLFF; cdr3_nt: TGTGCCAGCAGCCCCCGGGCAGGGGTGGTTGAAAAACTGTTTTTT
j_call: TRBJ2-5; v_call: TRBV10-3; clone_size: NA; d_call: NA; cdr3_aa: CAISRQGEETQYF; cdr3_nt: TGTGCCATCAGTAGGCAGGGCGAAGAGACCCAGTACTTC
j_call: TRBJ2-2; v_call: TRBV29-1; clone_size: few; d_call: TRBD2; cdr3_aa: CSVVGGLAGGTNTGELFF; cdr3_nt: TGCAGCGTTGTAGGCGGTCTAGCGGGGGGGACGAACACCGGGGAGCTGTTTTTT
j_call: TRBJ1-6; v_call: TRBV7-2; clone_size: NA; d_call: NA; cdr3_aa: CASSSQAELALHF; cdr3_nt: TGTGCCAGCAGCAGCCAGGCCGAGTTGGCCCTCCACTTT
j_call: TRBJ1-5; v_call: TRBV23-1; clone_size: NA; d_call: NA; cdr3_aa: CAIVRGNSNQPQHF; cdr3_nt: TGCGCCATCGTGAGGGGGAATAGCAATCAGCCCCAGCATTTT
j_call: TRBJ2-7; v_call: TRBV25-1; clone_size: NA; d_call: NA; cdr3_aa: CASSELWASTGEQYF; cdr3_nt: TGTGCCAGCAGTGAATTGTGGGCCTCTACGGGAGAGCAGTACTTC
j_call: TRBJ1-2; v_call: TRBV7-9; clone_size: NA; d_call: NA; cdr3_aa: CASGQSSNYGYTF; cdr3_nt: TGTGCCAGCGGACAGTCTTCCAACTATGGCTACACCTTC
j_call: TRBJ2-7; v_call: TRBV28; clone_size: once; d_call: TRBD1; cdr3_aa: CASSQDRGPDEQYF; cdr3_nt: TGTGCCAGCAGTCAGGACAGGGGGCCCGACGAGCAGTACTTC
j_call: TRBJ2-5; v_call: TRBV2; clone_size: NA; d_call: NA; cdr3_aa: CARSERGLTQGTQYF; cdr3_nt: TGTGCCAGAAGTGAAAGGGGTCTAACGCAGGGGACCCAGTACTTC
j_call: TRBJ2-1; v_call: TRBV5-1; clone_size: NA; d_call: TRBD2; cdr3_aa: CASSDTSGVWNEQFF; cdr3_nt: TGCGCCAGCAGCGATACTAGCGGGGTATGGAATGAGCAGTTCTTC
j_call: TRBJ2-1; v_call: TRBV6-5; clone_size: NA; d_call: TRBD1; cdr3_aa: CASSWTGTGGDEQFF; cdr3_nt: TGTGCCAGCAGTTGGACCGGGACAGGGGGCGATGAGCAGTTCTTC
j_call: TRBJ2-7; v_call: TRBV10-3; clone_size: NA; d_call: TRBD1; cdr3_aa: CASKQGPYEQYF; cdr3_nt: TGTGCCAGCAAACAGGGGCCGTACGAGCAGTACTTC
j_call: TRBJ1-4; v_call: TRBV2; clone_size: NA; d_call: TRBD1; cdr3_aa: CASRWTGSEKKLFF; cdr3_nt: TGTGCCAGCAGATGGACAGGCTCGGAGAAAAAACTGTTTTTT
j_call: TRBJ1-2; v_call: TRBV4-2; clone_size: NA; d_call: NA; cdr3_aa: CASSQDYRGGVNYGYTF; cdr3_nt: TGTGCCAGCAGCCAAGATTACAGAGGGGGGGTGAACTATGGCTACACCTTC
j_call: TRBJ2-5; v_call: TRBV7-7; clone_size: NA; d_call: TRBD2; cdr3_aa: CASSGSGGTQETQYF; cdr3_nt: TGTGCTAGCAGCGGTAGCGGGGGGACCCAAGAGACCCAGTACTTC